The T cell receptor beta chain under discussion was sequenced for a study of blood T cell repertoires in COVID-19. V dropped 1 base and J dropped 4 bases, with 5 bases sitting between them. Germline V CDR1 and CDR2: SGHNT, YENEEA. The CDR3 consists of 13 residues. This table comes from immunoSEQ multiplex PCR, and its TCRdb copy is limited to in-frame clones, with some not included. The top ten hold about a tenth of the sample, which has 90,000 to 150,000 clones, around 86% seen once. The genes are TRBV11-3 and TRBJ2-1; D unclear. The TCR sequence derives from a man older than 75 with acute or convalescent COVID-19. The specimen was peripheral blood. The CDR3 sequence: CASSLGAYNEQFF. DNA for the CDR3: TGTGCCAGCAGCTTAGGCGCATACAATGAGCAGTTCTTC.